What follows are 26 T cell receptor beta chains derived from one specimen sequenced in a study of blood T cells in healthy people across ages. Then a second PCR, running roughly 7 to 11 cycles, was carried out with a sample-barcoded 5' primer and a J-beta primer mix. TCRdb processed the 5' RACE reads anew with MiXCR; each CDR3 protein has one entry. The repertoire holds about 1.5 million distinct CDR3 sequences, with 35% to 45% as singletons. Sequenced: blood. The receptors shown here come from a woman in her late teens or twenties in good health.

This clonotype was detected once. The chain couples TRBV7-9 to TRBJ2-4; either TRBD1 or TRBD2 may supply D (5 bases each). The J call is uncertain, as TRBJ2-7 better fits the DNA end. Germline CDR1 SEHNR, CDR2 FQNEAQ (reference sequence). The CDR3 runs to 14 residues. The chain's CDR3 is CASSYGSLRGEQYF. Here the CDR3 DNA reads TGTGCCAGCAGCTACGGTTCTCTGAGGGGCGAGCAGTACTTC.

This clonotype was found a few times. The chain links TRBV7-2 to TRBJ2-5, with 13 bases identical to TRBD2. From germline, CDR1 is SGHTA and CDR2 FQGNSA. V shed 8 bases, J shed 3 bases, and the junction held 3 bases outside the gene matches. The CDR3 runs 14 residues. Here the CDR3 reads CASFTSGGEETQYF. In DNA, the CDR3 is TGTGCCAGCTTTACTAGCGGGGGGGAAGAGACCCAGTACTTC.

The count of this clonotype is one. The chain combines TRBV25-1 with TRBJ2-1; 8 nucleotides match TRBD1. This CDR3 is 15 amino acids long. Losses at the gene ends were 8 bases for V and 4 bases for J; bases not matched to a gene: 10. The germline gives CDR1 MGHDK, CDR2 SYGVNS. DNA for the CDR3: TGTGCCAGCGGCATCCAGGGGGCCGTTTACAATGAGCAGTTCTTC. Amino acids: CASGIQGAVYNEQFF. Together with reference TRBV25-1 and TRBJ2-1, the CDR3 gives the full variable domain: EADIYQTPRYLVIGTGKKITLECSQTMGHDKMYWYQQDPGMELHLIHYSYGVNSTEKGDLSSESTVSRIRTEHFPLTLESARPSHTSQYLCASGIQGAVYNEQFFGPGTRLTVL.

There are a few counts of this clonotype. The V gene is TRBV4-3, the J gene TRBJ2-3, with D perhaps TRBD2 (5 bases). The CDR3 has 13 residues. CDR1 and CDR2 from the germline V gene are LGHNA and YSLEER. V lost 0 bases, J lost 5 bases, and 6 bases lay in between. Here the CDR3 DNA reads TGCGCCAGCAGCCAAGAAGCGGTAGATACGCAGTATTTT. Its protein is CASSQEAVDTQYF.

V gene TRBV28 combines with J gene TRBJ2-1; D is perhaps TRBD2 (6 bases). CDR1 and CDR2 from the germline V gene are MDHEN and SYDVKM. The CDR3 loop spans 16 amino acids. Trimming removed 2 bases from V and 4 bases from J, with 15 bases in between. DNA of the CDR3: TGTGCCAGCAGTTTAAATCCGGGAGAGCCTTACAATGAGCAGTTCTTC. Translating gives CASSLNPGEPYNEQFF.

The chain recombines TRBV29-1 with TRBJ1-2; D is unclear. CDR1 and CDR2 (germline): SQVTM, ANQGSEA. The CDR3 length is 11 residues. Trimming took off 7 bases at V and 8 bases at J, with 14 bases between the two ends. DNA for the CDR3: TGCAGCGGACTGGTTGAGGGCGGCTACACCTTC. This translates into CSGLVEGGYTF.

In DNA, the CDR3 is TGTGCCAGCAGTTGGGACAGACCCATGAACACTGAAGCTTTCTTT. Amino acid sequence: CASSWDRPMNTEAFF. This rearrangement joins TRBV12-3 or TRBV12-4 to TRBJ1-1, with TRBD1 matching 7 bases. The V and J ends lost 4 bases and 0 bases, in that order; junction bases with no gene match: 5. CDR3 length: 15 residues.

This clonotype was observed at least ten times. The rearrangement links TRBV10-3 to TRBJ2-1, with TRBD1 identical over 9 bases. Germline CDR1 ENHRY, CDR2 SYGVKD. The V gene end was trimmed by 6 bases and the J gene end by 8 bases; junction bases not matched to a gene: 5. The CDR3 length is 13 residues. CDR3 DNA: TGTGCCATCAGCCACGGGACAGGGTATGAGCAGTTCTTC. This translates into CAISHGTGYEQFF.

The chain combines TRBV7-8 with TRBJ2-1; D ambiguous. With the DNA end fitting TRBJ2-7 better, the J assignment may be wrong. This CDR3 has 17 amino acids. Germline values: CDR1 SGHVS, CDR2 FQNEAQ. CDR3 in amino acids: CASSPPGSSSSYNEQYF. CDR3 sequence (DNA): TGTGCCAGCAGCCCCCCCGGCTCATCGAGCTCCTACAATGAGCAGTACTTC.

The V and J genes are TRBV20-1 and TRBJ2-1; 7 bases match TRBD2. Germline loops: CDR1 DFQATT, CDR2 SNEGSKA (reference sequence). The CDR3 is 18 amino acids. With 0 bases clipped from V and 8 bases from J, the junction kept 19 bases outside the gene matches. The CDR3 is CSARDGLPPSGGVYEQFF. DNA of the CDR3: TGCAGTGCTAGAGATGGTCTGCCACCTAGCGGCGGGGTGTATGAGCAGTTCTTC.

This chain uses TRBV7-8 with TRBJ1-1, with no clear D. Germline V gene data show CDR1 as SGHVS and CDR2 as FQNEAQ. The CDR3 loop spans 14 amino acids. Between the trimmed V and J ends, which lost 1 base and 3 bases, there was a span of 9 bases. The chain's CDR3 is CASSLDRSDTEAFF. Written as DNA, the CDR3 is TGTGCCAGCAGCTTAGATAGGAGCGACACTGAAGCTTTCTTT.

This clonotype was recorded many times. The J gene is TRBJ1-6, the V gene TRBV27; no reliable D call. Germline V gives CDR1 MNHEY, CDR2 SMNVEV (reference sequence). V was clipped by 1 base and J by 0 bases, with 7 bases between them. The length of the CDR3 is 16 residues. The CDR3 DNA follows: TGTGCCAGCAGTTTATATGCCACCTCCTATAATTCACCCCTCCACTTT. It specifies CASSLYATSYNSPLHF.

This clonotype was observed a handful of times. Here the CDR3 reads CASSLGARTSGSYEQYF. CDR3 in DNA: TGTGCCAGCAGCTTAGGGGCTAGGACTAGCGGCTCCTACGAGCAGTACTTC. The rearrangement joins TRBV7-2 to TRBJ2-7; 10 positions match TRBD2. Germline CDR1 and CDR2: SGHTA and FQGNSA. The CDR3 loop spans 17 amino acids. The V gene end was trimmed by 1 base and the J gene end by 0 bases; junction bases not matched to a gene: 6.

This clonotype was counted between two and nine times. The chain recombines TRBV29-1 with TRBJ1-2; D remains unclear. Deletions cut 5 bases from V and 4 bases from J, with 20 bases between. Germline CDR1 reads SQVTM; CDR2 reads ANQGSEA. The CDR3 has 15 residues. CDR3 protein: CSVTKATTSSYGYTF. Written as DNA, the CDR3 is TGCAGCGTTACTAAGGCGACTACCTCATCCTATGGCTACACCTTC.

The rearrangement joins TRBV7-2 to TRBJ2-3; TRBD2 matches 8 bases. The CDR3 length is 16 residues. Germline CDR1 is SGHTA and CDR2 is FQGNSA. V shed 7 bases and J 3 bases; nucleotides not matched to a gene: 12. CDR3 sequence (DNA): TGTGCCAGCAAACGGCGGGGGGAGTTGGTTACAGATACGCAGTATTTT. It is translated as CASKRRGELVTDTQYF. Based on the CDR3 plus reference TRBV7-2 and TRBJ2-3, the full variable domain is GAGVSQSPSNKVTEKGKDVELRCDPISGHTALYWYRQSLGQGLEFLIYFQGNSAPDKSGLPSDRFSAERTGGSVSTLTIQRTQQEDSAVYLCASKRRGELVTDTQYFGPGTRLTVL.

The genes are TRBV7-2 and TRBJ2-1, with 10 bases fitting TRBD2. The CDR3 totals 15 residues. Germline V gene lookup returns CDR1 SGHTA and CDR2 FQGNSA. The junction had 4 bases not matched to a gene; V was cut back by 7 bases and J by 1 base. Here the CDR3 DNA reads TGTGCCAGCACCCTAGCGGGAGTTTCCTACAATGAGCAGTTCTTC. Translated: CASTLAGVSYNEQFF.

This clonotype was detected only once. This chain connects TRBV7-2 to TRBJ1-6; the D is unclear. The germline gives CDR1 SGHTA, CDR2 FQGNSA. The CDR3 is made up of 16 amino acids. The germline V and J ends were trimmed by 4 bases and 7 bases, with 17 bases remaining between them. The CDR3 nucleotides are TGTGCCAGCAGCTGGGCCGGGAAATTATCAAATTCACCCCTCCACTTT. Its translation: CASSWAGKLSNSPLHF.

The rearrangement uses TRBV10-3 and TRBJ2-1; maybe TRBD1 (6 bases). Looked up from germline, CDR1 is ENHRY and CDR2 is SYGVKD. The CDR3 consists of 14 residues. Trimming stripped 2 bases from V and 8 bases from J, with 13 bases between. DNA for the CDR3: TGTGCCATCAGTGAGGGGGGCAACGGAGATGAGCAGTTCTTC. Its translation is CAISEGGNGDEQFF.

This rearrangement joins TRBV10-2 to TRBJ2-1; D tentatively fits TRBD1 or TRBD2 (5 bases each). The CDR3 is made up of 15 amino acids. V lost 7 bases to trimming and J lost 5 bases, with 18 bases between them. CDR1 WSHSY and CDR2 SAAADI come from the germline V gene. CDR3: CASTLKLGTNNEQFF. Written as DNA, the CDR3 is TGCGCCAGCACCCTGAAACTCGGGACCAACAATGAGCAGTTCTTC.

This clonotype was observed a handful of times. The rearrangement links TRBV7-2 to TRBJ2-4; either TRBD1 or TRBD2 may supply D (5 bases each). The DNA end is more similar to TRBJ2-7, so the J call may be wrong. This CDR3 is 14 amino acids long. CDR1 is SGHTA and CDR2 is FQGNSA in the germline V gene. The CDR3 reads CASSFYGALNEQYF. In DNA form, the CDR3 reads TGTGCCAGCAGCTTTTACGGGGCCTTAAACGAGCAGTACTTC.

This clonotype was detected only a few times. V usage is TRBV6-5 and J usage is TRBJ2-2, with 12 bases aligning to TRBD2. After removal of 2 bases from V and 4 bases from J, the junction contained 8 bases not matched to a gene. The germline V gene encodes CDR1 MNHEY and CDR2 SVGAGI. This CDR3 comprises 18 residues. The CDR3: CASSYKLAGGGRTGELFF. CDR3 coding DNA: TGTGCCAGCAGTTACAAACTAGCGGGGGGAGGACGCACCGGGGAGCTGTTTTTT.

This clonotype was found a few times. This CDR3 is CASTITDPEDGYTF. CDR3 nucleotide sequence: TGCGCCAGCACCATTACGGACCCGGAGGATGGCTACACCTTC. The chain carries TRBV5-1 and TRBJ1-2; D uncertain. V lost 6 bases and J 6 bases, leaving 18 bases between the germline ends. The CDR3 has 14 amino acids. Per germline, CDR1 SGHRS and CDR2 YFSETQ.

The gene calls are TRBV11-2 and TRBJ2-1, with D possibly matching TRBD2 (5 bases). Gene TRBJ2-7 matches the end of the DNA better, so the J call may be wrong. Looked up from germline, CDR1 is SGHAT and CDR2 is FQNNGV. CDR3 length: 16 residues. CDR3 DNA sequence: TGTGCCAGCAGCGCACTAAGCGGAGCCTCCTACAATGAGCAGTACTTC. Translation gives CASSALSGASYNEQYF.

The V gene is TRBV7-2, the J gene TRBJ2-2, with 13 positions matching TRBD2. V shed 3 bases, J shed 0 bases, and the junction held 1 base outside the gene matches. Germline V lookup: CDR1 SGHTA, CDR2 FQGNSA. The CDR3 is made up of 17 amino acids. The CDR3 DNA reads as TGTGCCAGCAGCTTGGGACTAGCGGGAACGAACACCGGGGAGCTGTTTTTT. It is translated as CASSLGLAGTNTGELFF.

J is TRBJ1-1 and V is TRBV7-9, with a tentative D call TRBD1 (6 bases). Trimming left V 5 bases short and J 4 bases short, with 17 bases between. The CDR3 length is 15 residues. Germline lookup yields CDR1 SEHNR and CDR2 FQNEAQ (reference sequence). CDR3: CASSLNPGVGTEAFF. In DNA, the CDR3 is TGTGCCAGCAGCCTGAATCCAGGGGTAGGCACTGAAGCTTTCTTT.

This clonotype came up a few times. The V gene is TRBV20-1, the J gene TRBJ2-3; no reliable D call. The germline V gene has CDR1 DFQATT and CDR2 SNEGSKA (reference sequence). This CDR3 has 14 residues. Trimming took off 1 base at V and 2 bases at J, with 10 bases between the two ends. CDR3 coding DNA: TGCAGTGCTAGAGGAGGCCCTCCCACAGATACGCAGTATTTT. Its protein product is CSARGGPPTDTQYF.